This T cell receptor (beta chain) was profiled in a study of cytomegalovirus exposure and HLA in healthy donors. V lost 4 bases and J lost 2, with 17 bases in between. The CDR3 runs 16 residues. The germline gives CDR1 SEHNR, CDR2 FQNEAQ (reference sequence). Study-wide results and limits: Most TCR sequences were seen very rarely across donors, but some public TCRs occurred in many. High specificity and sensitivity for cytomegalovirus status were reported for the classifier. With later analysis, a missense DCLRE1C variant became linked to TCR beta V- and J-gene trimming.

The PCR made use of 60 Vbeta and 13 Jbeta primers. Data came from immunoSEQ multiplex PCR; TCRdb stores just in-frame clones and leaves some out. Of about 190,000 clones in the sample, 81% were seen once. Notes on this clone: Its antigen is unknown.

This receptor was obtained from a woman aged 18-29 years in good health and CMV-seropositive. The chain is built from TRBV7-9 and TRBJ1-1, with D possibly TRBD1 on 5 matching bases. The sequenced sample was PBMCs. CDR3 amino acids: CASSSPILGENTEAFF. CDR3 in DNA: TGTGCCAGCAGCTCCCCAATTCTAGGGGAAAACACTGAAGCTTTCTTT.